This T cell receptor beta chain appears in the sequencing data of a study of blood T cell repertoires in COVID-19. Per the original methods: Estimation of nucleated cell counts was performed using reference gene primer amplification. Assay: immunoSEQ multiplex PCR; the TCRdb copy retains only in-frame clones and omits some. The DNA gave D and trimming, while V, J and clone size come from that table. The table lists about 49,000 clones, about 85% of them singletons. Trimming removed 6 bases at V and 5 bases at J, with 14 bases between. The germline gives CDR1 MGHDK, CDR2 SYGVNS. The CDR3 is 14 residues long. In this sample, this clone turned up a few times.

The V call is TRBV25-1, the J call TRBJ1-5; weak D call: TRBD1 (5 bases). The receptor comes from a human donor in a cohort sampled during active COVID-19. The sequenced material came from peripheral blood. CDR3 DNA sequence: TGTGCCAGCAGCCCCAAATGGGGGGATCAGCCCCAGCATTTT. It specifies CASSPKWGDQPQHF.